This T cell receptor beta chain was sequenced during a study of neoadjuvant nivolumab and ipilimumab in lung cancer. For this clone: Its matching antigen is unknown.

TCRdb's copy holds only in-frame clones and misses some; the assay was immunoSEQ multiplex PCR. Among 2,500 to 3,000 clones listed, around 85% were seen once. The V and J ends lost 2 bases and 5 bases respectively, with 22 bases between them. The V gene's germline CDR1 is SGHTA and CDR2 FQGNSA. This CDR3 is 17 amino acids long. Findings and caveats of the study: TCR sequencing covered a small number of samples.

This sample comprised tumor tissue, obtained before neoadjuvant nivolumab, alone or with ipilimumab. The genes are TRBV7-2 and TRBJ2-7; D is possibly TRBD2 (6 bases). The receptor was derived from an adult with non-small cell lung cancer. The CDR3 protein is CASSLYWIPSASNEQYF. For the CDR3, the DNA is TGTGCCAGCAGCTTATATTGGATTCCTAGCGCGAGCAACGAGCAGTACTTC. The variable domain in full, completed from reference TRBV7-2 and TRBJ2-7, reads GAGVSQSPSNKVTEKGKDVELRCDPISGHTALYWYRQSLGQGLEFLIYFQGNSAPDKSGLPSDRFSAERTGGSVSTLTIQRTQQEDSAVYLCASSLYWIPSASNEQYFGPGTRLTVT.